The clone carrying this T cell receptor (beta chain) was recorded a few times. As yet, its antigen is unknown. Germline V lookup: CDR1 ENHRY, CDR2 SYGVKD. The CDR3 totals 15 residues. Losses at the gene ends were 0 bases for V and 0 bases for J; bases not matched to a gene: 1. From the 5' RACE reads, TCRdb called clonotypes with MiXCR, one entry per CDR3 protein. The table lists about 100,000 distinct CDR3 sequences, around 15% of them singletons. This sample is part of a study of T-cell memory formation after mild COVID-19. Looking at the study overall: Among the donors, TCR clusters were largely specific to each donor.

Notes on the study in general: The study found balanced CD4/CD8 in clones contracting day 15 to 85 and a CD4+ lean in later expanders. Researchers found some responding clones in pre-infection memory, a sign that cross-reactive memory joined.

The specimen sequenced was PBMCs or a T cell subset sorted from them (not recorded which). The genes are TRBV10-3 and TRBJ2-7, with TRBD1 identical over 8 bases. This TCR came from a young man who had mild COVID-19 (a few samples of this study predate the infection). Cell type and time point are not known. This CDR3 is CAISESDRGSYEQYV. The CDR3 DNA sequence: TGTGCCATCAGTGAGTCCGACAGGGGCTCCTACGAGCAGTACGTC.